This TCR beta chain comes out of a study of CD8+CD57+ T cells in acquired aplastic anemia. For the study at large: Recorded DNA amounts for sorted CD4+ and CD8+ cells had an average of around 3 ug.

This clonotype was found many times. Its antigen is currently unknown. The use of genomic DNA as template underpinned the TCR beta VDJ and CDR3 profiling. TCRdb called the reads again in MiXCR, with one record for every CDR3 protein. The repertoire consists of about 160,000 distinct CDR3 sequences, with more than 40% occurring once and the leading ten covering 25% to 35%. Germline CDR1 SGHVS, CDR2 FQNEAQ. This CDR3 spans 14 amino acids. V was shortened by 5 bases and J by 7 bases, with 18 bases between the two germline ends. Patients chosen for sequencing had shown CD8+CD57+ cell expansion by flow cytometry. Study-wide results and limits: Simpson's diversity of CD8+ cells was not significantly different in patients compared with controls.

The sequence was obtained from a human donor with aplastic anemia. The specimen sequenced was sorted CD4+, CD8+, or CD8+CD57+ T cells (not recorded which) from PBMCs. The chain is built from TRBV7-8 and TRBJ2-7; tentative D call: TRBD1 (6 bases). The CDR3 here is CASSPLLWGREQYF. The CDR3 bases are TGTGCCAGCAGCCCCCTCTTGTGGGGGCGAGAGCAGTACTTC. Using reference TRBV7-8 and TRBJ2-7 for the parts outside the CDR3, the full variable domain is GAGVSQSPRYKVAKRGQDVALRCDPISGHVSLFWYQQALGQGPEFLTYFQNEAQLDKSGLPSDRFFAERPEGSVSTLKIQRTQQEDSAVYLCASSPLLWGREQYFGPGTRLTVT.